This TCR beta chain was found in a study of shared clonotypes between healthy human individuals (dated by TCRdb to 2019 to 2021). For the study in its entirety: The cohort comprised a couple of women and a few men aged 18 to 49 years. To increase sequencing depth and limit assay-specific biases, TCR repertoire library preparation and sequencing were carried out by different laboratories using diverse techniques. To estimate repertoire size and how much clonotypes are shared between individuals, the study performed deep sequencing of blood TCR repertoires from five healthy adults. For each donor, CD4 naive and CD4 memory were each given three plates, CD8 naive was given two plates, and CD8 memory was given one plate. Each donor's leukapheresis produced roughly between about 0.9 and 9.5 billion PBMCs.

Using the deep immunoSEQ assay, TCR CDR3 regions were amplified from genomic DNA by multiplex PCR. For each cell subset, the extracted genomic DNA was distributed evenly across all wells of several immunoSEQ 96-well plates, and each plate served as one replicate. For sorted subsets, each replicate PCR was loaded with 200 to 250 ng genomic DNA, equivalent to 30,000 to 35,000 T cell genomes. The purified libraries were quantified using a Qubit 3.0 fluorometer, sized with a Bioanalyzer 2100, and then quantified again using the KAPA Library Quantification kit. Every immunoSEQ 96-well plate was sequenced on a separate single-read 150-cycle Illumina NextSeq 550 flow cell. Regarding the original processing steps: Because the immunoSEQ output included only junctional sequences and no quality scores, the filtering could not be the same as the filtering used for full-length reads. To assign V/J genes and CDR3, sequences were annotated using PyIR, a Python wrapper for IgBLAST v1.9, with IMGT germline references. Reads were removed for weak V/J assignments (E-value above 1e-6), missing CDR3, stop codons, out-of-frame junctions, or ambiguous translated residues. V3J clonotypes were defined as sequences sharing the same inferred V gene, J gene, and CDR3 amino acid sequence. The percentage overlap between two repertoires was calculated by dividing the number of shared unique clonotypes by the size of the smaller repertoire. Three approaches were used to assess repertoire richness: RTK rarefaction, the Chao1 estimator, and Recon v2.1 estimates of unobserved clonotypes. Generation probabilities for all TCRbeta clonotypes obtained by the gDNA method from a few donors were computed using OLGA. TCRdb limited this immuneACCESS table to in-frame rearrangements with V and J called. A share of clones is missing; checked studies link under half to unresolved V genes, and the rest is unexplained. That table is the source of V, J and clone size, and D and trimming were worked out from the DNA. Present in this sample are roughly 2.5 million clones, roughly 92% of which were seen just once. In total, the top ten clones hold under 0.15% of the sample.

The donors were healthy, HIV-negative adults who had no recently reported acute infections or vaccinations. Every donor was a Caucasian adult living in Nashville, Tennessee, USA. CD4+ T cells were enriched by magnetic negative selection, after which naive cells were positively selected on CD45RA and the negative fraction was taken as the memory subset. After blood collection by leukapheresis, PBMCs were isolated using Ficoll-Histopaque density gradient centrifugation and then cryopreserved in the vapor phase of liquid nitrogen. Analytical flow cytometry was used to check the purity and quantity of each magnetically sorted T cell population. Genomic DNA was isolated from each sorted fraction and quantified by UV absorbance on a Nanodrop 2000c. Concerning this clone itself: Its specific antigen is unknown. No much larger clone exists at a distance of one base, and base qualities are not known.

The CDR3 starts with the cysteine, ends with the phenylalanine, and has 17 residues. Only the CDR3 DNA stays, 51 bases, in frame from base 1. Via the germline V gene, CDR1 is SGHRS and CDR2 YFSETQ. Trimming removed 0 bases from V and 4 bases from J; the gene matches leave 10 bases unexplained. Paper-wide results and their limitations: Sampling was restricted to blood, and TCR repertoires in tissues likely differ from the TCR repertoires found in blood. Rarefaction of sorted-subset datasets indicated incomplete sequencing despite the large sequencing depth. The small number of donors limited the genetic and exposure-history diversity represented. Naive subsets generally had larger estimated clonotype richness than memory subsets. Across a few donors, about 5.2% of naive CD4, roughly 3.5% of naive CD8, 2.3% of memory CD4, and roughly 0.4% of memory CD8 clonotypes were shared. Based on pairwise subsampling, the degree of clonotype sharing among donors was expected to be affected by sequencing depth. Clonotypes shared by all four sorted-subset donors showed higher generation probabilities than non-shared clonotypes.

This sequence was found in a man aged 18 to 29 in good health. Recombination linked TRBV5-1 to TRBJ2-3; TRBD1 aligns with 8 central bases. The material sequenced was naive CD4+ T cells sorted from blood. This specimen's cell subset or site label, per the study, means: CD45RA+ positively selected. The bases are TGCGCCAGCAGCTTGGCAGGGCAGGGGGCCGGATCAGATACGCAGTATTTT. This yields the protein CASSLAGQGAGSDTQYF.